The 21 T cell receptor beta chains below come from one sample, sequenced in a study of Tregs in tolerant kidney transplant recipients. Only in-frame clones appear in the TCRdb table, and some are missing; sequencing was by immunoSEQ multiplex PCR. Its table lists about 48,000 clones. The sequencing here drew on CD4+ T cells from blood, taken before the transplant. All receptors derive from a human donor who received a combined kidney and bone marrow transplant.

A remark on this clone: The sequence runs out 3 residues before the end of the CDR3; the remainder is reconstructed from the germline J gene. The chain joins TRBV19 to TRBJ1-2; D is uncertain. This CDR3 comprises 11 residues. V lost 10 bases and J lost 2, with 8 bases in between. CDR1 and CDR2 from the germline V gene are LNHDA and SQIVND (reference sequence). This chain's CDR3 is CAIRGNYGYTF. The covered CDR3 bases are TGTGCCATACGAGGGAACTATGGC.

Note on this clone: The CDR3 extends 3 residues past the end of the read, so its final part is completed from the germline J gene. This chain links TRBV2 with TRBJ1-1; a possible D gene is TRBD1 (6 bases). V dropped 7 bases and J dropped 0 bases, with 12 bases sitting between them. The CDR3 sequence is 14 residues long. CDR1 and CDR2 from the germline V gene are SNHLY and FYNNEI. The part of the CDR3 DNA that was read is TGTGCCAGCACTCTGGGGGCAGTGAACACTGAA. Protein: CASTLGAVNTE. The entire CDR3 reads CASTLGAVNTEAFF.

For this clone: The read halts 3 residues ahead of the CDR3 end, with the missing end drawn from the germline J gene. The chain is built from TRBV14 and TRBJ2-4, with D perhaps matching TRBD1 (6 bases). The V and J ends lost 2 bases and 1 base respectively, with 12 bases between them. This CDR3 is 16 amino acids long. From germline, CDR1 is SGHDN and CDR2 FVKESK. The CDR3 spells CASSQTRGWAKNIQYF. The part of the CDR3 DNA that was read is TGTGCCAGCAGCCAAACGAGGGGGTGGGCCAAAAACATT.

About this clone: The read gets to within 3 residues of the CDR3 end, and the germline J gene fills in the rest. The chain uses TRBV7-2 and TRBJ2-5; no firm D call. The V end lost 3 bases, the J end lost 5 bases, and 13 bases lay between the germline ends. The V gene's germline CDR1 is SGHTA and CDR2 FQGNSA. The CDR3 is 14 residues long. The CDR3 sequence is CASSFPSIVETQYF. CDR3 DNA, as far as it was read: TGTGCCAGCAGCTTTCCCAGTATCGTGGAGACC.

As to this clone: The CDR3 extends 3 residues past the end of the read, so its final part is completed from the germline J gene. This chain connects TRBV19 to TRBJ2-2, with 7 nucleotides matching TRBD1. Trimming cost V 6 bases and J 3 bases; bases outside gene matches: 7. Germline-derived CDR1 and CDR2 are LNHDA and SQIVND (reference sequence). CDR3 size: 15 residues. CDR3 region: CASRVGQGDTGELFF. Incomplete CDR3 DNA: TGTGCCAGTAGGGTTGGGCAGGGGGACACCGGGGAG.

To note about this clone: The observed sequence ends 3 residues before the CDR3 terminus, with the missing tail filled in from the germline J gene. This chain uses TRBV19 with TRBJ2-6, with TRBD2 matching over 8 bases. Germline CDR1 is LNHDA and CDR2 is SQIVND (reference sequence). CDR3 length: 14 amino acids. V gave up 7 bases and J gave up 4 bases; unmatched junction bases: 3. The CDR3 loop is CASMRGAGANVLTF. The DNA read from the CDR3 is TGTGCCAGTATGCGGGGGGCAGGGGCCAACGTC. Full variable domain (missing parts from reference TRBV19 and TRBJ2-6): DGGITQSPKYLFRKEGQNVTLSCEQNLNHDAMYWYRQDPGQGLRLIYYSQIVNDFQKGDIAEGYSVSREKKESFPLTVTSAQKNPTAFYLCASMRGAGANVLTFGAGSRLTVL.

A remark on this clone: The read ends 3 residues before the CDR3 terminus; that terminus is restored from the germline J gene. The rearrangement links TRBV19 to TRBJ2-7; D call uncertain. Germline CDR1 LNHDA, CDR2 SQIVND (reference sequence). The CDR3 contains 17 residues. Between the trimmed V and J ends, which lost 1 base and 3 bases, there was a span of 19 bases. CDR3 in amino acids: CASSIGNPGIPFYEQYF. CDR3 bases read: TGTGCCAGTAGTATAGGGAATCCAGGCATCCCCTTCTACGAG.

Concerning this clone itself: The read gets to within 3 residues of the CDR3 end, and the germline J gene fills in the rest. The rearrangement joins TRBV7-2 to TRBJ1-2; 8 nucleotides match TRBD1. The V gene's germline CDR1 is SGHTA and CDR2 FQGNSA. The CDR3 is 12 residues long. Losses at the gene ends were 5 bases for V and 7 bases for J; bases not matched to a gene: 3. The covered CDR3 bases are TGTGCCAGCAGCATACAGGGGGGTGGC. This translates into CASSIQGGG. The whole CDR3 region reads CASSIQGGGYTF.

Remarks on this clone: Coverage ceases 3 residues before the CDR3 finishes, and the germline J gene fills in the end. J is TRBJ1-1 and V is TRBV18; 7 nucleotides agree with TRBD1. The trim removed 4 bases at V and 6 bases at J, leaving 14 bases unmatched. The length of the CDR3 is 16 residues. The V gene's germline CDR1 is KGHSH and CDR2 LQKENI. Here the CDR3 reads CASSQSGGSVGAEAFF. The sequenced part of the CDR3 DNA is TGTGCCAGCTCACAATCAGGGGGGAGTGTGGGCGCTGAA. The full variable domain, its missing parts supplied by reference TRBV18 and TRBJ1-1, is NAGVMQNPRHLVRRRGQEARLRCSPMKGHSHVYWYRQLPEEGLKFMVYLQKENIIDESGMPKERFSAEFPKEGPSILRIQQVVRGDSAAYFCASSQSGGSVGAEAFFGQGTRLTVV.

As for this clone: The CDR3 end is not reached by the read, which stops 3 residues before it; the germline J gene fills it in. The chain links TRBV6-2 or TRBV6-3 to TRBJ2-7; the D is unclear. Germline CDR1 and CDR2: MNHEY and SVGEGT. This CDR3 spans 15 amino acids. Trimming shortened V by 0 bases and J by 2 bases, and 11 bases separated the two germline ends. CDR3: CASSYSLARTYEQYF. The part of the CDR3 DNA that was read is TGTGCCAGCAGTTACTCGTTGGCACGAACCTACGAG.

Notes on this clone: The read terminates 3 residues before the CDR3 end, so the remaining end is supplied by the germline J gene. The chain recombines TRBV5-1 with TRBJ1-2; 9 bases fit TRBD1. Per germline, CDR1 SGHRS and CDR2 YFSETQ. This CDR3 has 13 amino acids. The CDR3 here is CASSWGQGDGYTF. The sequenced CDR3 bases are TGCGCCAGCAGCTGGGGACAGGGTGACGGC.

To note about this clone: Read coverage stops 3 residues before the CDR3 terminus; the germline J gene supplies the remainder. V gene TRBV7-2 combines with J gene TRBJ2-3; D remains unclear. This CDR3 has 13 residues. The V and J ends lost 5 bases and 3 bases respectively, with 9 bases between them. Germline CDR1 reads SGHTA; CDR2 reads FQGNSA. This chain's CDR3 is CASSPAATDTQYF. CDR3 DNA, as far as it was read: TGTGCCAGCAGCCCGGCAGCGACAGATACG.

About this clone itself: The read terminates 3 residues before the CDR3 end, so the remaining end is supplied by the germline J gene. The chain employs TRBV19 and TRBJ1-5; 11 nucleotides match TRBD1. Unmatched junction bases numbered 10, after V lost 7 bases and J lost 2 bases. The germline gives CDR1 LNHDA, CDR2 SQIVND (reference sequence). CDR3 size: 17 residues. The sequenced CDR3 bases are TGTGCCAGTACCGGACAGGGGGCGCGATTAGGCAATCAGCCC. This sequence encodes CASTGQGARLGNQP. The CDR3 in full is CASTGQGARLGNQPQHF. The complete variable domain, with remaining parts taken from reference TRBV19 and TRBJ1-5, reads DGGITQSPKYLFRKEGQNVTLSCEQNLNHDAMYWYRQDPGQGLRLIYYSQIVNDFQKGDIAEGYSVSREKKESFPLTVTSAQKNPTAFYLCASTGQGARLGNQPQHFGDGTRLSIL.

Regarding this clone: The CDR3 goes on 3 residues after the read ends, and that part is filled in from the germline J gene. The chain joins TRBV10-3 to TRBJ1-2; no clear D. Germline loops: CDR1 ENHRY, CDR2 SYGVKD. The CDR3 has 15 amino acids. V was trimmed by 5 bases and J by 2 bases, leaving 15 bases between them. CDR3 amino acids: CAISTLPGRNYGYTF. The sequenced CDR3 bases are TGTGCCATCAGTACCCTCCCAGGCAGAAACTATGGC.

Of note for this clone: The read finishes 3 residues shy of the CDR3 end, and the germline J gene is used to complete it. The chain is built from TRBV30 and TRBJ2-3, with 8 bases that match TRBD1. With V trimmed by 0 bases and J by 6 bases, 8 bases remained unmatched. The germline CDR1 and CDR2 sequences are GTSNPN and SVGIG (reference sequence). This CDR3 is 15 amino acids long. The sequenced CDR3 bases are TGTGCCTGGAGTGTACGGACAGGGCGCCGGGATACG. Translated: CAWSVRTGRRDT. The CDR3 as a whole reads CAWSVRTGRRDTQYF.

As to this clone: The read stops 3 residues short of the end of the CDR3; the missing end is completed from the germline J gene. This rearrangement joins TRBV2 to TRBJ2-2; D tentatively reads TRBD1 or TRBD2 (5 bases each). Trimming cost V 5 bases and J 5 bases, with 12 bases left between them. This CDR3 spans 14 amino acids. From germline, CDR1 is SNHLY and CDR2 FYNNEI. CDR3 sequence reads: CASSRSGRTGELFF. The CDR3 DNA, read in part, is TGTGCCAGCAGTAGGTCAGGGAGAACCGGGGAG.

A remark on this clone: The read halts 3 residues ahead of the CDR3 end, with the missing end drawn from the germline J gene. The V and J genes are TRBV5-1 and TRBJ2-3, with D maybe TRBD1 (5 bases). The CDR3 runs to 15 residues. Deletions cut 4 bases from V and 2 bases from J, with 14 bases between. CDR1 is SGHRS and CDR2 is YFSETQ in the germline V gene. This CDR3 is CASSPGTGYTDTQYF. Incomplete CDR3 DNA: TGCGCCAGCAGCCCTGGCACAGGCTACACAGATACG.

A word on this clone: The CDR3 end falls 3 residues outside the read, so it is completed with the germline J gene. The gene calls are TRBV7-9 and TRBJ1-2, with 8 bases fitting TRBD1. There are 14 residues in the CDR3. The V and J ends lost 6 bases and 7 bases, in that order; junction bases with no gene match: 10. The germline gives CDR1 SEHNR, CDR2 FQNEAQ (reference sequence). CDR3 DNA (partial): TGTGCCAGCAGTTTCCAGGGGGCGCTATCTGGC. Amino acid sequence: CASSFQGALSG. Given in full, the CDR3 is CASSFQGALSGYTF.

Of note for this clone: Read coverage stops 3 residues before the CDR3 terminus; the germline J gene supplies the remainder. V gene TRBV5-1 combines with J gene TRBJ1-1; D gene unclear. This CDR3 contains 14 residues. Looked up from germline, CDR1 is SGHRS and CDR2 is YFSETQ. V lost 0 bases and J lost 1, with 7 bases in between. The CDR3 reads CASSLGHANTEAFF. The CDR3 DNA, read in part, is TGCGCCAGCAGCTTGGGACACGCGAACACTGAA.

CDR3 sequence reads: CASTTIAGVYEQYF. The CDR3 DNA, read in part, is TGTGCCAGCACCACAATAGCGGGAGTGTACGAG. This chain connects TRBV6-2 or TRBV6-3 to TRBJ2-7; 9 nucleotides line up with TRBD2. Read data end 3 residues before the CDR3 end; the end is taken from the germline J gene. The V gene end was trimmed by 7 bases and the J gene end by 4 bases; junction bases not matched to a gene: 8. The germline gives CDR1 MNHEY, CDR2 SVGEGT. The CDR3 consists of 14 residues.

On this clone itself: The read comes to an end 3 residues before the CDR3 does, leaving the germline J gene to fill in the end. This chain uses TRBV7-2 with TRBJ2-7, with D possibly TRBD2 on 5 matching bases. Germline V gives CDR1 SGHTA, CDR2 FQGNSA. V dropped 3 bases and J dropped 2 bases, with 14 bases sitting between them. CDR3 length equals 15 residues. CDR3 sequence: CASSLSLGGTYEQYF. The DNA read from the CDR3 is TGTGCCAGCAGCTTGTCACTAGGTGGGACCTACGAG.